This TCR beta chain appears in the sequencing data of a study of cytomegalovirus exposure and HLA in healthy donors (dated by TCRdb to about 2017). For context, the study as a whole: According to an earlier analysis of 550 to 750 of the donors, about 179 million T cells yielded roughly 110 million unique TCR beta sequences and 276 Gb of sequence data. Roughly 300 gigabases of sequencing data and tens of millions of unique TCR sequences were included in an early release covering around 650 HLA-typed donors. Of the roughly 400 genotyped donors, over 70% fell in the genetic ancestry cluster associated with self-reported Caucasian donors. The study aimed to test whether signatures of past pathogen exposure could be identified by cataloging public T cell receptors. Using immunosequencing, the study profiled T cell repertoires from about 620 subjects and related those repertoires to cytomegalovirus serostatus. Along with the roughly 700-subject first cohort, a separate validation cohort of over 90 different subjects was used. High-throughput TCR immunosequencing, statistical association of individual TCRs with disease status, and machine learning were combined to predict cytomegalovirus infection status. A later analysis re-examined previously published TCR beta repertoires from over 500 donors and added high-resolution HLA genotyping to investigate patterns of TCR occurrence. Rather than drawing on any new phenotypic data, the later analysis identified candidate immune exposures from TCR beta sequences and the way those sequences occurred across donors. To decide whether each TCR beta V gene segment behaved as functional or pseudogenic, an earlier analysis of fewer than 750 of the donors relied on high-throughput TCR beta sequencing. Donor age, sex, ethnicity and CMV serostatus were collected together with the repertoire data. In a later genetic analysis, genome-wide SNP genotypes for about 65% of the roughly 670 donors were used, and that subset was treated as a discovery cohort. All discovery cohort repertoires had been generated using a single sequencing platform. HLA typing included class I and class II loci at four-digit resolution. Typing coverage differed by locus: A, B, C, DRB1 and DQB1 were typed in roughly 620-630 donors, DQA1 in 522, DPA1 in roughly 590, and DPB1 in 450 to 490. Four or five DR-DQ haplotypes were treated as single units for association and clustering because of strong linkage in the cohort. Across roughly 420 genotyped donors of the cohort, an average of about 200,000 unique TCR beta nucleotide sequences per donor were sequenced, and around 20% of those sequences were non-productive.

The cohort consisted of some 670 healthy bone marrow donors. Cohort members were all nominally healthy when sampled, although unrecorded immune exposures were likely present. The donor tested CMV seropositive and was one of the 289 seropositive cohort members. A peripheral blood sample was provided by each donor, and peripheral blood mononuclear cells were used for TCR beta sequencing. Genomic DNA extraction from the blood cell samples was performed with the Qiagen DNeasy Blood Extraction Kit. Study-level results and caveats: Cytomegalovirus status was reported to be diagnosed by the classifier with high specificity and sensitivity in both the original and validation cohorts. In the study, 150 to 200 TCR beta chains were listed as associated with cytomegalovirus. A later analysis found that most CMV-associated TCR beta chains appeared HLA-restricted, with HLA associations seemingly driven largely by CMV exposure. Because counts were too low, 15 or so rarely observed V segments, including chromosome 9 orphons, were excluded from the earlier analysis of 500 to 700 of the donors. Linkage disequilibrium might explain the correlated functional status among segregating V segments, but an unknown experimental factor could not be ruled out. This cohort had only TCR beta chains sequenced, and the lack of alpha or paired-chain data limited which features could be detected. Some IMGT-functional V segments, including TRBV6-2 and TRBV6-3, could not be told apart with the 87-base-pair reads, so those segments were excluded. Most TCR sequences were observed very rarely across donors, whereas some public TCRs were present in many individuals. It was suggested by the authors that the approach could potentially be generalized to other disease states and immunological phenotypes. A further reported finding was that TCR beta sequences accurately predicted the HLA-A and HLA-B alleles for most subjects in the first cohort. In vitro tests confirmed that a few of the cytomegalovirus-associated TCR beta chains recognize cytomegalovirus antigens. Broadly in line with IMGT annotations, most TCR beta V segments showed up in productive rearrangements about 90% or about 30% of the time in an earlier analysis of approximately 600 of the donors. Compared with equally common non-associated chains, HLA-associated TCR beta chains in a later analysis were more clonally expanded and had lower generation probabilities. A later analysis associated 15,000 to 20,000 TCR beta sequences with specific HLA alleles at a false discovery rate of 0.05. According to a later analysis, TCR association rates differed among HLA loci, with DRB1 alleles showing the most associated TCRs and HLA-C alleles showing the fewest. HLA typing was unavailable for some donors at each locus, so association tests used only the typed subset. The only immune exposure information available for the cohort was CMV serostatus. Compared with the roughly 670-donor mean, donors in an Asian-associated ancestry cluster had fewer N-insertions in productive TCRs, according to a later genetic analysis. The presence/absence analyses assumed that sequencing depth was roughly uniform across donors, and that assumption may not be true. The sequencing pipeline was judged likely to have produced a cluster of highly shared sequence variants as a technical artifact. When HLA alleles, especially DR and DQ, strongly co-occurred, attributing TCR associations to individual alleles was difficult. According to a later analysis, parvovirus B19, influenza, CMV and Epstein-Barr virus appeared linked to several top co-occurrence clusters. An association between a missense DCLRE1C variant and V-gene and J-gene trimming of TCR beta chains was found in a later genetic analysis and replicated in an independent cohort.

On this clone: The antigen it recognizes is unknown. Base qualities are not recorded, but no much larger clone differs from it by a single base.

The CDR3 holds 15 amino acids from the cysteine to the phenylalanine. Only CDR3 DNA is held: 45 bases, read in frame from base 1. CDR1 MNHNS and CDR2 SASEGT were looked up in the germline V gene. V has 8 bases trimmed and J has 4 bases trimmed; junction bases matching no gene number 14. The library was built by means of the immunoSEQ multiplex PCR assay. For the multiplex PCR, a mixture combining 60 forward primers for TCR Vbeta segments and 13 reverse primers for TCR Jbeta segments was used. A multiplex PCR assay on genomic DNA amplified the CDR3 region of rearranged TCR beta genes. The amplified TCR beta libraries were sequenced on the Illumina HiSeq System as 87-base-pair reads. Per the original workflow: A later analysis counted 65 million to 90 million unique TCR beta chains across the 550 to 700 repertoires, and 9.5 million to 11 million of these chains were shared by at least two donors. A nearest-neighbor algorithm error-corrected the raw reads and collapsed the reads into unique sequences, merging closely related sequences to remove PCR and sequencing errors. To assign V, D and J gene segments, CDR3 sequences were aligned to IMGT reference sequences. Each retained sequence needed at least a six-nucleotide match to both a V gene segment and a J gene segment. Rearrangements were called productive when the CDR3 lacked stop codons and stayed in frame with V and J; all others were non-productive. Following IMGT convention, CDR3 was defined as the stretch from the second conserved V-encoded cysteine up to the conserved J-encoded phenylalanine. In an earlier analysis of around 570 of the donors, sequences lacking an unambiguous match to a single V gene segment were excluded. In an earlier analysis of some 590 of the donors, V segments were called functional above 56.7% productive rearrangements and were called segregating when the between-donor standard deviation exceeded 5%. A statistical classification framework was built to diagnose cytomegalovirus status from the catalog of TCR beta chain sequences. V and J gene assignment, in a later analysis, came from comparing TCR nucleotide sequences with IMGT/GENE-DB human TR gene sequences. The TCRdist pipeline was used in a later analysis to assign CDR3 sequences and most-parsimonious VDJ recombination scenarios. A later analysis defined each TCR beta chain by its CDR3 amino acid sequence plus V-gene family, and excluded reads lacking a unique V-gene family. A later analysis removed several hundred highly shared, low-generation-probability nucleotide sequences to deal with suspected cross-contamination and a sequencing artifact. For each public chain, a later analysis derived a clonal expansion index from normalized ranks of inferred template counts within each repertoire. In a later analysis, generation probabilities were computed using a VDJ recombination model fitted to out-of-frame rearrangements, and the results were checked against IGoR. Hypergeometric tests were used in a later analysis to score TCR-TCR, TCR-HLA and TCR-CMV co-occurrence, with a repertoire-size bias correction applied to the TCR pairs. False discovery rates were estimated in a later analysis by permuting HLA or CMV assignments 20 times. In a later analysis, co-occurring TCRs were grouped using DBSCAN, with TCRdist sequence similarity added in when clustering inside HLA-allele-positive subsets. For co-occurrence clustering, repertoires with fewer than 30,000 or more than 120,000 public chains were excluded, along with roughly 5 repertoires with anomalous nucleotide sharing. As stored in TCRdb, this immuneACCESS dataset retains in-frame rearrangements with V and J assigned. A fraction of the clones does not appear; measured against another copy, unresolved V genes explain less than half of the discrepancy, and the remainder lacks a known reason. V and J calls and clone size are as listed in that table; D and trimming were resolved from the DNA. The sample table lists approximately 190,000 clones, roughly four fifths of them with a count of one. Jointly, the top ten make up 6.5% of the sample.

The chain is encoded by TRBV6-1 joined to TRBJ2-7; 7 bases in the middle match TRBD2. Sample: PBMCs. The receptor's source is a woman in her 50s in good health and CMV-seropositive. The CDR3 is CASFSFQAGRYEQYF. The DNA sequence is as follows: TGTGCCAGCTTTTCTTTTCAAGCGGGAAGGTACGAGCAGTACTTC.